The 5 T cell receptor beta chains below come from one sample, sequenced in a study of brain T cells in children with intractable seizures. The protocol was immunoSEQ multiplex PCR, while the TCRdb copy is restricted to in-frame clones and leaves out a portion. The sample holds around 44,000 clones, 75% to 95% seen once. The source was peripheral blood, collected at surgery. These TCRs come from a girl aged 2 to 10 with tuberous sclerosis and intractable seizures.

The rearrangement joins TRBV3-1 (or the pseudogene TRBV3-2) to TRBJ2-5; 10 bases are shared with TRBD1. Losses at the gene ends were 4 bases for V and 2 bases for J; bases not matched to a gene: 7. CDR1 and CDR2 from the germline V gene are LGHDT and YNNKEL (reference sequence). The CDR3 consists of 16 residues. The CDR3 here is CASSPVPGQGQETQYF. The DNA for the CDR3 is TGTGCCAGCAGCCCCGTCCCGGGACAGGGGCAAGAGACCCAGTACTTC.

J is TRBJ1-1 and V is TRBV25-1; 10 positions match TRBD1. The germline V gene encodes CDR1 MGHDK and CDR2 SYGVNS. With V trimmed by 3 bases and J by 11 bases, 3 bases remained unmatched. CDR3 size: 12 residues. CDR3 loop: CASSEGQGRAFF. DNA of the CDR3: TGTGCCAGCAGTGAGGGACAGGGGAGGGCTTTCTTT.

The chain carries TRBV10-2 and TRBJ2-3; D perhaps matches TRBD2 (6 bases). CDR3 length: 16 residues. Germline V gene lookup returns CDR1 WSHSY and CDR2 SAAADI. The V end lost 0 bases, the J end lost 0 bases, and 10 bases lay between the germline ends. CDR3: CASSESGGASTDTQYF. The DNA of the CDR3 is TGCGCCAGCAGTGAGTCGGGCGGGGCTAGCACAGATACGCAGTATTTT.

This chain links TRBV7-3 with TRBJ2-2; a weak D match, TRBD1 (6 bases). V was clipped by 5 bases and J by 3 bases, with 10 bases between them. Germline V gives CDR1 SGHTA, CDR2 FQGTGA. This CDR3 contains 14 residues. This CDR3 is CASSQGYDTGELFF. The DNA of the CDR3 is TGTGCCAGCAGCCAGGGGTACGACACCGGGGAGCTGTTTTTT.

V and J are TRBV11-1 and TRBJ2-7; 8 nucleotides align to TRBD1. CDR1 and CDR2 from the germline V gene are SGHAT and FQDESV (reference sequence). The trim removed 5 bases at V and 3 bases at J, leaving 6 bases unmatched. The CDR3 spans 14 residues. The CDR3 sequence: CASSPRTGNYEQYF. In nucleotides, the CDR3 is TGTGCCAGCAGCCCCCGGACAGGGAACTACGAGCAGTACTTC.